Listed below are T cell receptor beta chains from one sample, sequenced in a study of shared clonotypes between healthy human individuals. Sequenced by immunoSEQ multiplex PCR; TCRdb stores in-frame clones only, minus some. The repertoire includes under 1 million clones, about 92% of them detected once, and less than 25% sits in the top ten. The sequenced material came from naive CD8+ T cells sorted from blood. Source of these receptors: a man aged 25-40 years in good health. The CDR3 runs from the conserved cysteine through the conserved F or W. The D gene is left open where the match is weak. Not every row has a clone size; where given, it reads once, few, many or a size class.

>TRBV4-3|few|14|TRBJ2-7|NA
TGCGCCAGCAGCCAAGATCTAGACTTCTACGAGCAGTACTTC
CASSQDLDFYEQYF
>TRBV27|NA|11|TRBJ1-1|NA
TGTGCCAGCGTGGGGGTTACTGAAGCTTTCTTT
CASVGVTEAFF
>TRBV12-5|NA|13|TRBJ2-1|NA
TGTGCTAGTGGTTTGGACAGCTACAATGAGCAGTTCTTC
CASGLDSYNEQFF
>TRBV27|few|12|TRBJ2-7|NA
TGTGCCAGCAGTTCGGACGGCTACGAGCAGTACTTC
CASSSDGYEQYF
>TRBV11-2|NA|16|TRBJ2-1|TRBD2
TGTGCCAGCAGTCCCATTAGCGGGAGGCAATACAATGAGCAGTTCTTC
CASSPISGRQYNEQFF
>TRBV14|NA|14|TRBJ2-5|NA
TGTGCCAGCAGCCAAGATTATAACGGGGAGACCCAGTACTTC
CASSQDYNGETQYF
>TRBV27|NA|16|TRBJ1-4|NA
TGTGCCAGCAGTCCCTTTCCTGCTGACAGGCCTGAGGAACTGTTTTTT
CASSPFPADRPEELFF
>TRBV28|NA|16|TRBJ1-4|TRBD1
TGTGCCAGCAGTTTTAGATTCGGGACAGCAAATGAAAAACTGTTTTTT
CASSFRFGTANEKLFF
>TRBV28|NA|16|TRBJ2-3|NA
TGTGCCAGCAGTTTTACCCCGGGAGCAGGACCAGATACGCAGTATTTT
CASSFTPGAGPDTQYF
>TRBV10-1|NA|14|TRBJ2-1|NA
TGCGCCAGCAGTGAGTCTGTAGAGTACAATGAGCAGTTCTTC
CASSESVEYNEQFF
>TRBV10-3|NA|16|TRBJ2-1|NA
TGTGCCATCAGTGAGCCCCTACAGGACCTTTACAATGAGCAGTTCTTC
CAISEPLQDLYNEQFF
>TRBV12-2|once|15|TRBJ2-7|NA
TGTGCAAGTCGGGGACTAGCGGAGACGAGGAGAGAGCAGTACTTC
CASRGLAETRREQYF
>TRBV7-3|NA|14|TRBJ2-3|NA
TGTGCCAGCAGCCATTTATTTGAGGGTGATACGCAGTATTTT
CASSHLFEGDTQYF
>TRBV29-1|NA|11|TRBJ2-5|NA
TGCAGCGGCAGGGGGGGAGAGACCCAGTACTTC
CSGRGGETQYF
>TRBV10-2|NA|16|TRBJ2-1|TRBD2
TGCGCCAGCAGTGATTTGGGCGGGAGCCACTACAATGAGCAGTTCTTC
CASSDLGGSHYNEQFF
>TRBV6-1|NA|16|TRBJ2-1|TRBD1
TGTGCCAGCAGAGAAAGGACAGGGGGCAAATACAATGAGCAGTTCTTC
CASRERTGGKYNEQFF
>TRBV6-6|NA|12|TRBJ2-3|NA
TGTGCCAGCAGTTACATGGAAGATACGCAGTATTTT
CASSYMEDTQYF
>TRBV29-1|once|14|TRBJ2-1|TRBD2
TGCAGCGCTTCGTATACTAGCGGAGCTAATGAGCAGTTCTTC
CSASYTSGANEQFF
>TRBV7-2|NA|15|TRBJ2-5|NA
TGTGCCAGCTGCGCTATTGTCGTAGACCAAGAGACCCAGTACTTC
CASCAIVVDQETQYF
>TRBV27|once|10|TRBJ2-7|NA
TGTGCCACCTCCCCTCGCGAGCAGTACTTC
CATSPREQYF
>TRBV9|NA|13|TRBJ2-1|NA
TGTGCCAGCAGCGTAGGGGGCCACAATGAGCAGTTCTTC
CASSVGGHNEQFF
>TRBV7-9|NA|15|TRBJ2-5|NA
TGTGCCAGCAGCTTAGGTTGGGCAGGGGAGGAGACCCAGTACTTC
CASSLGWAGEETQYF